One and the same sample provided the 25 T cell receptor beta chains below, sequenced in a study of blood T cell repertoires in COVID-19 (dated by TCRdb to about 2020). The receptor library was made with the immunoSEQ multiplex PCR assay. TCRdb limited this immuneACCESS table to in-frame rearrangements with V and J called. A share of clones is missing; checked studies link under half to unresolved V genes, and the rest is unexplained. Here the sample has tens of thousands of clones; about 80% occur a single time. The top ten clones comprise approximately 29% of the sample. Sequenced: peripheral blood. The receptors were gathered from a human donor in a cohort sampled during active COVID-19.

V gene TRBV9 combines with J gene TRBJ2-1, with TRBD2 matching over 13 bases. The junction had 2 bases not matched to a gene; V was cut back by 2 bases and J by 3 bases. The CDR3 is 16 residues long. From germline, CDR1 is SGDLS and CDR2 YYNGEE. CDR3 sequence: CASSVGLAGDYNEQFF. CDR3 sequence (DNA): TGTGCCAGCAGCGTCGGACTAGCGGGGGACTACAATGAGCAGTTCTTC.

The chain carries TRBV24-1 and TRBJ2-3; D might be TRBD1 (6 bases). The CDR3 sequence is 13 residues long. The V end was cut by 5 bases, the J end by 3 bases, with 8 bases between. CDR1 is KGHDR, CDR2 SFDVKD, per germline. The CDR3 loop is CATSAGTTDTQYF. The CDR3 DNA is TGTGCCACCAGTGCTGGGACAACAGATACGCAGTATTTT.

The gene calls are TRBV4-2 and TRBJ1-5; 7 nucleotides align to TRBD1. The CDR3 is 14 residues long. The V gene's germline CDR1 is LGHNA and CDR2 YNFKEQ. V dropped 5 bases and J dropped 9; count of bases not matched to a gene: 10. CDR3 in amino acids: CASSDDRVIGPQHF. As DNA, the CDR3 is TGTGCCAGCAGCGATGACAGGGTAATAGGGCCCCAGCATTTT.

The chain combines TRBV5-1 with TRBJ2-4; D possibly corresponds to TRBD1 (6 bases). The V gene's germline CDR1 is SGHRS and CDR2 YFSETQ. Deletions cut 4 bases from V and 4 bases from J, with 21 bases between. CDR3 size: 17 residues. The DNA of the CDR3 is TGCGCCAGCAGCGGCTACATACAGGGTCTGGAGAAAAACATTCAGTACTTC. It is translated as CASSGYIQGLEKNIQYF.

The J gene is TRBJ2-1, the V gene TRBV15; 8 nucleotides line up with TRBD2. The V gene's germline CDR1 is LNHNV and CDR2 YYDKDF (reference sequence). CDR3 length: 16 residues. The junction had 4 bases not matched to a gene; V was cut back by 1 base and J by 2 bases. CDR3 residues: CATSRAGGGTYNEQFF. The DNA of the CDR3 is TGTGCCACCAGCAGAGCCGGCGGGGGGACCTACAATGAGCAGTTCTTC.

V and J are TRBV9 and TRBJ2-3; the match to TRBD1 covers 9 bases. Germline V gives CDR1 SGDLS, CDR2 YYNGEE. The V and J ends lost 0 bases and 2 bases, in that order; junction bases with no gene match: 7. The CDR3 loop spans 17 amino acids. As DNA, the CDR3 is TGTGCCAGCAGCGTAGGCCGAGGACAGGGGTACACAGATACGCAGTATTTT. Its translation is CASSVGRGQGYTDTQYF.

The chain couples TRBV14 to TRBJ1-1, with D possibly matching TRBD1 (5 bases). Trimming removed 1 base from V and 6 bases from J, with 12 bases in between. There are 14 residues in the CDR3. Germline-derived CDR1 and CDR2 are SGHDN and FVKESK. CDR3 nucleotides: TGTGCCAGCAGCCAAGGCGTCGGGACTGCTGAAGCTTTCTTT. Translated, it gives CASSQGVGTAEAFF.

The chain couples TRBV18 to TRBJ1-3, with D perhaps matching TRBD1 (6 bases). The germline gives CDR1 KGHSH, CDR2 LQKENI. The CDR3 runs to 14 residues. V was pared by 5 bases and J by 4 bases, with 12 bases between. CDR3 sequence: CASSMNRDGNTIYF. The CDR3 DNA is TGTGCCAGCTCAATGAACAGGGACGGAAACACCATATATTTT.

This chain links TRBV24-1 with TRBJ2-5; 7 bases agree with TRBD1. The CDR3 is made up of 17 amino acids. Germline CDR1 and CDR2: KGHDR and SFDVKD. With 4 bases clipped from V and 5 bases from J, the junction kept 15 bases outside the gene matches. This chain's CDR3 is CATSDRAGTVDVETQYF. The CDR3 nucleotides are TGTGCCACCAGTGACCGAGCCGGGACAGTTGATGTGGAGACCCAGTACTTC.

The chain uses TRBV9 and TRBJ2-3; 8 nucleotides align to TRBD2. CDR3 length: 16 amino acids. J was trimmed by 1 base and V by 1 base; bases with no gene match: 5. Germline CDR1 and CDR2: SGDLS and YYNGEE. The CDR3 nucleotides read TGTGCCAGCAGCGTAACGGGACTAGTCGGCACAGATACGCAGTATTTT. This codes for CASSVTGLVGTDTQYF.

The chain is built from TRBV5-1 and TRBJ1-2; 8 positions match TRBD1. With 7 bases clipped from V and 4 bases from J, the junction kept 6 bases outside the gene matches. CDR1 and CDR2 from the germline V gene are SGHRS and YFSETQ. This CDR3 is built from 13 residues. The CDR3 spells CASSQGASYGYTF. The CDR3 DNA reads as TGCGCCAGCTCTCAGGGGGCAAGCTATGGCTACACCTTC.

This clone was seen just once. The rearrangement links TRBV6-4 to TRBJ2-3; TRBD1 matches 12 bases. The junction had 2 bases not matched to a gene; V was cut back by 3 bases and J by 4 bases. This CDR3 region has 15 residues. Germline CDR1 MRHNA, CDR2 SNTAGT. This chain's CDR3 is CASSEGTGGADTQYF. As DNA, the CDR3 is TGTGCCAGCAGTGAAGGGACAGGGGGCGCAGATACGCAGTATTTT.

This clone was found once. The rearrangement joins TRBV28 to TRBJ2-7, with D uncertain. Germline loops: CDR1 MDHEN, CDR2 SYDVKM. CDR3 length equals 13 residues. V was clipped by 2 bases and J by 5 bases, with 10 bases between them. The CDR3 loop reads CASSLPGRDEQYF. CDR3 coding DNA: TGTGCCAGCAGTTTACCAGGTAGAGACGAGCAGTACTTC.

The chain employs TRBV28 and TRBJ1-5; D is possibly TRBD1 (6 bases). Germline-derived CDR1 and CDR2 are MDHEN and SYDVKM. V was shortened by 7 bases and J by 4 bases, with 11 bases between the two germline ends. The CDR3 covers 13 residues. This CDR3 is CASTGDTNQPQHF. CDR3 coding DNA: TGTGCCAGCACCGGGGACACAAATCAGCCCCAGCATTTT.

This rearrangement joins TRBV20-1 to TRBJ2-3; a weak D match, TRBD2 (5 bases). Germline CDR1 DFQATT, CDR2 SNEGSKA (reference sequence). V was trimmed by 3 bases and J by 8 bases, leaving 12 bases between them. The CDR3 length is 12 residues. Here the CDR3 DNA reads TGCAGTGCTAGTGGGGTTCGGGGTACGCAGTATTTT. This encodes CSASGVRGTQYF.

This sequence joins TRBV11-3 and TRBJ2-7; D is uncertain. Germline CDR1 is SGHNT and CDR2 is YENEEA. This CDR3 comprises 11 residues. V lost 5 bases and J 5 bases, leaving 7 bases between the germline ends. Here the CDR3 reads CASSLSDEQYF. In DNA form, the CDR3 reads TGTGCCAGCAGCCTCTCAGACGAGCAGTACTTC. The entire variable domain, with the rest obtained from reference TRBV11-3 and TRBJ2-7, is as follows: EAGVVQSPRYKIIEKKQPVAFWCNPISGHNTLYWYLQNLGQGPELLIRYENEEAVDDSQLPKDRFSAERLKGVDSTLKIQPAELGDSAVYLCASSLSDEQYFGPGTRLTVT.

V usage is TRBV7-2 and J usage is TRBJ2-5; TRBD2 is a possible D gene (6 bases). Germline-derived CDR1 and CDR2 are SGHTA and FQGNSA. The V gene lost 3 bases and the J gene lost 5 bases, with 10 bases spanning the gap. The CDR3 is made up of 13 amino acids. The CDR3 spells CASSFGGTETQYF. Written as DNA, the CDR3 is TGTGCCAGCAGCTTTGGAGGGACCGAGACCCAGTACTTC.

The J gene is TRBJ2-7, the V gene TRBV7-9, with no clear D. CDR1 is SEHNR, CDR2 FQNEAQ, per germline (reference sequence). V was pared by 8 bases and J by 3 bases, with 8 bases between. This CDR3 contains 11 residues. The CDR3 is CASSRGYEQYF. Written as DNA, the CDR3 is TGTGCCAGCTCTCGAGGCTACGAGCAGTACTTC.

V and J are TRBV13 and TRBJ2-3, with TRBD2 identical over 10 bases. V dropped 1 base and J dropped 5; count of bases not matched to a gene: 6. Germline CDR1 is PRHDT and CDR2 is FYEKMQ (reference sequence). The CDR3 totals 16 residues. The CDR3 DNA sequence: TGTGCCAGCAGCTTAGCTAGCGGGGGACCAGGAGATACGCAGTATTTT. Its protein is CASSLASGGPGDTQYF.

The chain has TRBV27 and TRBJ2-3; 7 bases line up with TRBD2. The germline CDR1 and CDR2 sequences are MNHEY and SMNVEV (reference sequence). This CDR3 is 13 amino acids long. Trimming cost V 4 bases and J 6 bases; bases outside gene matches: 4. The CDR3 coding sequence is TGTGCCAGCAGTTCCGGACTAGTTGATACGCAGTATTTT. As protein: CASSSGLVDTQYF.

This chain joins TRBV11-1 and TRBJ2-1, with D possibly TRBD1 on 5 matching bases. The CDR3 sequence is 13 residues long. Trimming took off 3 bases at V and 5 bases at J, with 8 bases between the two ends. Per the germline V gene, CDR1 is SGHAT and CDR2 is FQDESV (reference sequence). The CDR3 is CASSFGAHNEQFF. Here the CDR3 DNA reads TGTGCCAGCAGCTTTGGGGCACACAATGAGCAGTTCTTC.

This chain uses TRBV7-2 with TRBJ1-6; D gene unclear. This CDR3 comprises 14 residues. Trimming left V 4 bases short and J 9 bases short, with 13 bases between. The germline gives CDR1 SGHTA, CDR2 FQGNSA. CDR3: CASSSVSLSSPLHF. In DNA, the CDR3 is TGTGCCAGCAGCTCCGTCTCTTTGAGTTCACCCCTCCACTTT.

The V and J genes are TRBV6-5 and TRBJ1-1; the D is unclear. V was cut by 10 bases and J by 3 bases, with 18 bases left in between. Germline V gene sequence: CDR1 MNHEY, CDR2 SVGAGI. The CDR3 is 14 residues long. CDR3 in amino acids: CAIGRLIGDTEAFF. The CDR3 DNA reads as TGTGCCATCGGAAGGTTGATCGGGGACACTGAAGCTTTCTTT.

The chain recombines TRBV11-3 with TRBJ1-1, with 8 bases fitting TRBD1. Germline loops: CDR1 SGHNT, CDR2 YENEEA. Unmatched junction bases numbered 6, after V lost 6 bases and J lost 3 bases. This CDR3 has 14 residues. The CDR3 nucleotides read TGTGCCAGCAGACCTACAGGGGGGCACACTGAAGCTTTCTTT. Translating gives CASRPTGGHTEAFF.

This chain connects TRBV13 to TRBJ2-7; 11 bases agree with TRBD2. Germline V gene lookup returns CDR1 PRHDT and CDR2 FYEKMQ (reference sequence). This CDR3 spans 17 amino acids. Trimming took 2 bases from V and 2 from J; bases not matched to a gene: 8. For the CDR3, the DNA is TGTGCCAGCAGCTTACGGGCTAGCGGGGGGATTCCCTACGAGCAGTACTTC. Encoded protein: CASSLRASGGIPYEQYF.